The 2 T cell receptor beta chains listed next were all sequenced from one sample in a study of neurological immune-mediated disorders. Time point of the sample: longitudinal time-point 1 (baseline). TCRdb fed the 5' RACE reads into MiXCR, producing one record per CDR3 protein. The sample carries tens of thousands of distinct CDR3 sequences, about 3.3% recorded once. Sequenced input: PBMCs. Source of these receptors: a woman aged 60-75 years with multiple sclerosis.

This clonotype has a handful of counts. This chain links TRBV29-1 with TRBJ2-3; no clear D gene. With 2 bases removed from V and 5 bases from J, the gap between germline ends came to 17 bases. Germline-derived CDR1 and CDR2 are SQVTM and ANQGSEA. This CDR3 has 15 amino acids. In nucleotides, the CDR3 is TGCAGCGTTGAACCTAGGACGGGCGTAGGAGATACGCAGTATTTT. It specifies CSVEPRTGVGDTQYF.

This clonotype showed up many times. The chain combines TRBV12-3 or TRBV12-4 with TRBJ2-3; 7 bases align to TRBD2. Trimming at V came to 0 bases and at J to 5 bases, leaving 5 bases not matched to a gene. This CDR3 region has 15 residues. In DNA, the CDR3 is TGTGCCAGCAGTTTAGCCAGCGGGGCGGGAGATACGCAGTATTTT. Its protein is CASSLASGAGDTQYF.